One sample yielded the 24 T cell receptor beta chains listed below, sequenced in a study of blood T cell repertoires in COVID-19. The method was immunoSEQ multiplex PCR; TCRdb's version includes in-frame clones alone and lacks a portion of them. This table has some 250,000 clones, roughly 81% appearing once. The sequencing sample was made of peripheral blood. The source of these receptors is an elderly woman with COVID-19, enrolled during active disease.

V usage is TRBV7-3 and J usage is TRBJ2-2; D possibly corresponds to TRBD2 (6 bases). CDR1 SGHTA and CDR2 FQGTGA come from the germline V gene. V was trimmed by 2 bases and J by 6 bases, leaving 7 bases between them. This CDR3 region has 13 residues. Here the CDR3 DNA reads TGTGCCAGCAGCTTATCGGGGGCCGGGGAGCTGTTTTTT. It codes for CASSLSGAGELFF.

V is TRBV20-1 and J is TRBJ1-1, with D hard to call. Trimming took 3 bases from V and 3 from J, leaving 5 bases between them. This CDR3 comprises 11 residues. CDR1 is DFQATT, CDR2 SNEGSKA, per germline (reference sequence). CDR3 sequence (DNA): TGCAGTGCTAGGGAGGACACTGAAGCTTTCTTT. It encodes CSAREDTEAFF.

The chain has TRBV6-6 and TRBJ1-2; no definite D call. The V and J ends lost 7 bases and 0 bases respectively, with 12 bases between them. CDR3 length: 14 residues. Germline loops: CDR1 MNHNY, CDR2 SVGAGI (reference sequence). The CDR3 sequence is CASMLTAANYGYTF. The CDR3 region has the DNA TGTGCCAGCATGTTAACAGCCGCTAACTATGGCTACACCTTC.

The chain uses TRBV11-2 and TRBJ1-2, with TRBD1 as a possible D gene (6 bases). The CDR3 length is 15 residues. The germline gives CDR1 SGHAT, CDR2 FQNNGV. V was shortened by 3 bases and J by 4 bases, with 15 bases between the two germline ends. The CDR3 DNA sequence: TGTGCCAGCAGCTTGGACAGTCCCAGGGGCTATGGCTACACCTTC. It specifies CASSLDSPRGYGYTF.

This chain connects TRBV7-9 to TRBJ2-1; D gene uncertain. The CDR3 is made up of 14 amino acids. Trimming left V 5 bases short and J 7 bases short, with 15 bases between. The germline gives CDR1 SEHNR, CDR2 FQNEAQ (reference sequence). The CDR3 nucleotides read TGTGCCAGCAGCCCTCCCCCGATTAGAAATGAGCAGTTCTTC. This translates into CASSPPPIRNEQFF. Complete variable domain (other parts from reference TRBV7-9 and TRBJ2-1): DTGVSQNPRHKITKRGQNVTFRCDPISEHNRLYWYRQTLGQGPEFLTYFQNEAQLEKSRLLSDRFSAERPKGSFSTLEIQRTEQGDSAMYLCASSPPPIRNEQFFGPGTRLTVL.

This clone has more than one count but fewer than ten. The chain employs TRBV20-1 and TRBJ1-3; D uncertain. The CDR3 is made up of 11 amino acids. The V and J ends lost 8 bases and 0 bases respectively, with 5 bases between them. The germline V gene encodes CDR1 DFQATT and CDR2 SNEGSKA (reference sequence). For the CDR3, the DNA is TGCAGTACATACTCTGGAAACACCATATATTTT. This translates into CSTYSGNTIYF.

The chain joins TRBV15 to TRBJ2-5, with TRBD1 matching over 7 bases. J lost 1 base, V lost 7 bases, and 12 bases had no gene match. The CDR3 covers 16 residues. Germline V gene sequence: CDR1 LNHNV, CDR2 YYDKDF (reference sequence). The DNA of the CDR3 is TGTGCCACCAACTCACGGGACAGCACGGGCCAAGAGACCCAGTACTTC. Its protein product is CATNSRDSTGQETQYF.

J is TRBJ2-3 and V is TRBV19, with a tentative D call TRBD1 (5 bases). This CDR3 is 15 amino acids long. Germline-derived CDR1 and CDR2 are LNHDA and SQIVND (reference sequence). V dropped 4 bases and J dropped 2 bases, with 13 bases sitting between them. CDR3 sequence (DNA): TGTGCCAGTAGTAGGCCAGGGAAAGACACAGATACGCAGTATTTT. Translating it yields CASSRPGKDTDTQYF.

The chain employs TRBV7-2 and TRBJ2-7, with D possibly TRBD2 on 5 matching bases. The CDR3 is 15 residues long. The germline CDR1 and CDR2 sequences are SGHTA and FQGNSA. The ends were cut back, 4 bases at V and 0 bases at J, with 13 bases in the middle. The DNA of the CDR3 is TGTGCCAGCAGCTCGCCCGGGGAGCCCTCCTACGAGCAGTACTTC. This gives the protein CASSSPGEPSYEQYF.

The chain recombines TRBV19 with TRBJ1-1; D is uncertain. The ends were cut back, 3 bases at V and 1 base at J, with 9 bases in the middle. Per germline, CDR1 LNHDA and CDR2 SQIVND (reference sequence). The CDR3 contains 14 residues. The CDR3 loop is CASSIKERNTEAFF. In nucleotides, the CDR3 is TGTGCCAGTAGTATCAAAGAGAGGAACACTGAAGCTTTCTTT.

CDR3 nucleotide sequence: TGTGCCAGCAGCTTTCGCGGGGCAGCTCTTAGCTCTGGGGCCAACGTCCTGACTTTC. Amino acids: CASSFRGAALSSGANVLTF. The chain carries TRBV11-2 and TRBJ2-6; possible D gene TRBD2, 6 bases. The CDR3 is 19 residues long. Trimming stripped 3 bases from V and 0 bases from J, with 18 bases between. Germline V CDR1 and CDR2: SGHAT, FQNNGV.

Ten or more counts support this clone. The chain recombines TRBV18 with TRBJ2-1; possibly TRBD2 for D (6 bases). Germline V gene sequence: CDR1 KGHSH, CDR2 LQKENI. This CDR3 has 11 residues. Trimming shortened V by 5 bases and J by 12 bases, and 11 bases separated the two germline ends. The CDR3 is CASSGGGWQFF. CDR3 DNA sequence: TGTGCCAGCTCAGGAGGAGGGTGGCAGTTCTTC.

This clone was observed once. V and J are TRBV2 and TRBJ2-2, with D possibly TRBD2 on 5 matching bases. The CDR3 is 13 amino acids. V shed 8 bases and J shed 4 bases, with 11 bases lying between them. The germline V gene has CDR1 SNHLY and CDR2 FYNNEI. The CDR3 DNA sequence: TGTGCCAGCGGACTGCGAAGCACCGGGGAGCTGTTTTTT. Its protein is CASGLRSTGELFF.

The chain combines TRBV19 with TRBJ1-5; D uncertain. V shed 1 base and J shed 0 bases, with 7 bases lying between them. Germline CDR1 is LNHDA and CDR2 is SQIVND (reference sequence). The length of the CDR3 is 15 residues. The CDR3 bases are TGTGCCAGTAGTATAGGCAGGTATAGCAATCAGCCCCAGCATTTT. Protein product: CASSIGRYSNQPQHF.

V is TRBV12-3 or TRBV12-4 and J is TRBJ2-7; D gene uncertain. The V gene lost 6 bases and the J gene lost 4 bases, with 10 bases spanning the gap. The length of the CDR3 is 12 residues. CDR3 amino acids: CASSPLLYEQYF. The CDR3 coding sequence is TGTGCCAGCAGCCCCCTTCTTTACGAGCAGTACTTC.

The J gene is TRBJ1-5, the V gene TRBV6-5, with D uncertain. Trimming left V 5 bases short and J 2 bases short, with 13 bases between. The germline CDR1 and CDR2 sequences are MNHEY and SVGAGI. This CDR3 contains 15 residues. The CDR3, as DNA: TGTGCCAGCAGTCCCGGGAGGGCAGGCAATCAGCCCCAGCATTTT. Encoded protein: CASSPGRAGNQPQHF.

This chain joins TRBV7-2 and TRBJ2-4; D not resolved. The ends were cut back, 4 bases at V and 7 bases at J, with 8 bases in the middle. This CDR3 region has 12 residues. Looked up from germline, CDR1 is SGHTA and CDR2 is FQGNSA. CDR3 DNA: TGTGCCAGCAGCTCTAGTGTCAACATTCAGTACTTC. Translating it yields CASSSSVNIQYF.

This clone appeared once. CDR3 nucleotide sequence: TGTGCCAGCAGCCACCACCTAGCGGGGTTCTACGAGCAGTACTTC. Protein sequence: CASSHHLAGFYEQYF. The chain employs TRBV5-6 and TRBJ2-7; 9 nucleotides match TRBD2. The CDR3 runs to 15 residues. The V gene's germline CDR1 is SGHDT and CDR2 YYEEEE. Trimming cost V 4 bases and J 3 bases; bases outside gene matches: 8.

The chain uses TRBV30 and TRBJ2-1; 8 bases align to TRBD1. In germline, CDR1 is GTSNPN, CDR2 SVGIG (reference sequence). The CDR3 runs to 11 residues. Unmatched junction bases numbered 0, after V lost 2 bases and J lost 9 bases. The chain's CDR3 is CAWSTGGEQFF. The CDR3 nucleotides read TGTGCCTGGAGTACAGGGGGTGAGCAGTTCTTC.

This chain connects TRBV15 to TRBJ1-1; TRBD1 agrees at 7 bases. The CDR3 contains 15 residues. Germline lookup yields CDR1 LNHNV and CDR2 YYDKDF (reference sequence). Unmatched junction bases numbered 2, after V lost 0 bases and J lost 1 base. The CDR3 nucleotides read TGTGCCACCAGCAGAGACGACAGGGCGAACACTGAAGCTTTCTTT. As protein: CATSRDDRANTEAFF.

The chain has TRBV7-9 and TRBJ2-3; weak D call: TRBD1 (5 bases). Germline-derived CDR1 and CDR2 are SEHNR and FQNEAQ (reference sequence). The CDR3 extends over 15 amino acids. V lost 5 bases and J lost 3, with 15 bases in between. The CDR3 nucleotides read TGTGCCAGCAGCCTATCGCAGGGTCGGACAGATACGCAGTATTTT. It specifies CASSLSQGRTDTQYF. Filled out from reference TRBV7-9 and TRBJ2-3, the complete variable domain reads DTGVSQNPRHKITKRGQNVTFRCDPISEHNRLYWYRQTLGQGPEFLTYFQNEAQLEKSRLLSDRFSAERPKGSFSTLEIQRTEQGDSAMYLCASSLSQGRTDTQYFGPGTRLTVL.

The genes are TRBV28 and TRBJ2-1; maybe TRBD2 (5 bases). The CDR3 is 11 residues long. V was pared by 7 bases and J by 7 bases, with 8 bases between. Germline CDR1 reads MDHEN; CDR2 reads SYDVKM. This chain's CDR3 is CASTTGNEQFF. CDR3 nucleotides: TGTGCCAGCACGACGGGGAATGAGCAGTTCTTC.

The chain has TRBV4-1 and TRBJ1-1; D not certain. This CDR3 comprises 14 residues. V lost 0 bases and J lost 1, with 6 bases in between. CDR1 MGHRA and CDR2 YSYEKL come from the germline V gene. The CDR3 here is CASSQENRNTEAFF. The DNA for the CDR3 is TGCGCCAGCAGCCAAGAGAACAGGAACACTGAAGCTTTCTTT.

The V and J genes are TRBV5-1 and TRBJ2-5; 10 bases are shared with TRBD1. CDR1 and CDR2 from the germline V gene are SGHRS and YFSETQ. The trim removed 4 bases at V and 5 bases at J, leaving 8 bases unmatched. The CDR3 totals 15 residues. The CDR3 DNA reads TGCGCCAGCAGCGTGGCGGGACAGGGGATGGAGACCCAGTACTTC. Its translation: CASSVAGQGMETQYF.